This TCR beta chain was sequenced during a study of blood T cell repertoires in COVID-19. Looking at the study overall: Samples representing acute and convalescent COVID-19 were sourced from the United States, Italy and Spain.

Losses at the gene ends were 5 bases for V and 2 bases for J; bases not matched to a gene: 6. The CDR3 spans 14 residues. CDR1 and CDR2 from the germline V gene are PRHDT and FYEKMQ (reference sequence). The assay was immunoSEQ multiplex PCR, and TCRdb's table has in-frame clones only and misses some. The profile shows 210,000 or so clones, more than 75% of them singletons. The sequencing sample was made of peripheral blood. The J gene is TRBJ2-7, the V gene TRBV13; 7 nucleotides match TRBD1. The TCR was taken from a man between 40 and 49 years old with active or convalescent COVID-19. CDR3 nucleotide sequence: TGTGCCAGCAGCACCCAGACAGGGACCTACGAGCAGTACTTC. This encodes CASSTQTGTYEQYF.